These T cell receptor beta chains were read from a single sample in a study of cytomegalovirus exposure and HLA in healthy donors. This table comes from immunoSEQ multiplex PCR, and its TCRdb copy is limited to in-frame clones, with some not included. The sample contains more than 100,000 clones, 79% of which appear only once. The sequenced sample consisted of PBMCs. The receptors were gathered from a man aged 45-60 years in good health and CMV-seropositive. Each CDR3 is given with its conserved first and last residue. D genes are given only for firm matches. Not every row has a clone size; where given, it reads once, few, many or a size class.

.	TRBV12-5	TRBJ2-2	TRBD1	CASEGTGHTGELFF	TGTGCTAGTGAAGGGACAGGGCACACCGGGGAGCTGTTTTTT
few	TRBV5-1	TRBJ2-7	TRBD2	CASSLSSGRYEQYF	TGCGCCAGCAGCTTGAGTAGCGGGAGGTACGAGCAGTACTTC
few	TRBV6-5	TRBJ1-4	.	CASSTGSSEKLFF	TGTGCCAGCAGTACGGGATCAAGTGAAAAACTGTTTTTT
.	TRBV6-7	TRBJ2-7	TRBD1	CASSYVWTGSYEQYF	TGTGCCAGCAGTTACGTTTGGACAGGGTCCTACGAGCAGTACTTC
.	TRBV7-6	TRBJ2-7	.	CASSLQGGVNYEQYF	TGTGCCAGCAGCTTACAAGGGGGAGTGAATTACGAGCAGTACTTC
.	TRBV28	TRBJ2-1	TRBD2	CASSLSGLAGGEQFF	TGTGCCAGCAGTTTATCGGGACTAGCGGGAGGAGAGCAGTTCTTC
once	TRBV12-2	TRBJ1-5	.	CASRLATDILNQPQHF	TGTGCAAGTCGCTTAGCTACCGACATCCTCAATCAGCCCCAGCATTTT
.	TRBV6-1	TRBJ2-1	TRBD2	CAILLADEQFF	TGTGCCATCTTACTAGCGGATGAGCAGTTCTTC
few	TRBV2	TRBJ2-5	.	CASSDIPPGKETQYF	TGTGCCAGCAGTGACATTCCGCCAGGGAAAGAGACCCAGTACTTC
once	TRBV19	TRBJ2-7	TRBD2	CASGTGTSGSYEQYF	TGTGCCAGTGGAACCGGGACTAGCGGCTCCTACGAGCAGTACTTC
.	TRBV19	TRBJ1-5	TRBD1	CASSRTDRGSNQPQHF	TGTGCCAGTAGCCGAACTGACAGGGGAAGCAATCAGCCCCAGCATTTT
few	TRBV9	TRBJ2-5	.	CASSVGQGGETQYF	TGTGCCAGCAGCGTAGGACAGGGAGGAGAGACCCAGTACTTC
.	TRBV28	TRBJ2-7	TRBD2	CASSFWDGRGGNEQYF	TGTGCCAGCAGTTTCTGGGATGGGAGGGGCGGCAACGAGCAGTACTTC
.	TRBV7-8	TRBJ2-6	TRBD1	CASRSGTDYSGANVLTF	TGTGCCAGCAGATCCGGGACAGACTATTCTGGGGCCAACGTCCTGACTTTC
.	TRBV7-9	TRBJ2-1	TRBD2	CASSPVAGSYNEQFF	TGTGCCAGCAGCCCCGTAGCGGGTTCCTACAATGAGCAGTTCTTC
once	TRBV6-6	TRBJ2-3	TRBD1	CASTRTGGTQYF	TGTGCCAGCACTCGAACAGGGGGTACGCAGTATTTT
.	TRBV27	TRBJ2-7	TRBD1	CASSYGTGKIYEQYF	TGTGCCAGCAGTTATGGGACAGGGAAGATCTACGAGCAGTACTTC
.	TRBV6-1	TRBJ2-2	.	CASSDSLYTGELFF	TGTGCCAGCAGTGACTCTCTGTACACCGGGGAGCTGTTTTTT
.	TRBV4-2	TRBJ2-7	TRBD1	CASSLGDRGSYEQYF	TGTGCCAGCAGCCTAGGGGACAGGGGGTCCTACGAGCAGTACTTC
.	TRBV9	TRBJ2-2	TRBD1	CASSVRQGVDSTGELFF	TGTGCCAGCAGCGTACGACAGGGGGTGGACAGCACCGGGGAGCTGTTTTTT
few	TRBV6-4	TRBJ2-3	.	CASSDSVSGADTQYF	TGTGCCAGCAGTGACTCGGTTAGCGGAGCCGATACGCAGTATTTT
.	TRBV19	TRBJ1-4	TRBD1	CIQGVNTTNEKLFF	TGTATCCAGGGGGTGAATACAACTAATGAAAAACTGTTTTTT
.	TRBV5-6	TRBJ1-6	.	CASSFGRSLSPLHF	TGTGCCAGCAGCTTTGGCCGCTCCCTTTCACCCCTCCACTTT
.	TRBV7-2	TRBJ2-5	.	CASSLGAGQETQYF	TGTGCCAGCAGCTTGGGGGCAGGCCAAGAGACCCAGTACTTC
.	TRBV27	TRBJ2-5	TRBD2	CASSPSLKGLGDETQYF	TGTGCCAGCTCCCCCTCTTTGAAGGGACTAGGTGACGAGACCCAGTACTTC
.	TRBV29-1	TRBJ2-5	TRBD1	CSARPGQGKETQYF	TGCAGCGCTCGACCGGGACAGGGGAAAGAGACCCAGTACTTC
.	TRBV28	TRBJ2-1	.	CASSLAAGEQFF	TGTGCCAGCAGTTTAGCCGCAGGTGAGCAGTTCTTC
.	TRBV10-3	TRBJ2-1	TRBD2	CAITPSGNYNEQFF	TGTGCCATCACCCCTAGCGGGAATTACAATGAGCAGTTCTTC
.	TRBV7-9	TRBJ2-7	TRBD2	CASSLGGSTYEQYF	TGTGCCAGCAGCTTAGGCGGGAGTACCTACGAGCAGTACTTC
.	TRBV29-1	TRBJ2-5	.	CSVESSEATQYF	TGCAGCGTTGAAAGTTCTGAGGCGACCCAGTACTTC
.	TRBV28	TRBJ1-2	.	CASRSQVGPYGYTF	TGTGCCAGCAGATCACAGGTGGGGCCCTATGGCTACACCTTC
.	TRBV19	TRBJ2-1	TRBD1	CASRHRDRGTYNEQFF	TGTGCCAGTAGACACCGGGACAGGGGCACCTACAATGAGCAGTTCTTC
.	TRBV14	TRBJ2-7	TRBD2	CASSPGTSGSKGEQYF	TGTGCCAGCAGCCCCGGGACTAGCGGTTCTAAGGGCGAGCAGTACTTC
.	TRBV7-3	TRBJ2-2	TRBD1	CASSLTQGQGNGELFF	TGTGCCAGCAGCTTAACCCAGGGACAGGGGAACGGGGAGCTGTTTTTT
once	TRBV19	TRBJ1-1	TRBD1	CASSPTDRGNTEAFF	TGTGCCAGTAGTCCGACGGACAGGGGGAACACTGAAGCTTTCTTT
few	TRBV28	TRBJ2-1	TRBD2	CASSSPSGDNEQFF	TGTGCCAGCAGTTCCCCTAGCGGGGACAATGAGCAGTTCTTC
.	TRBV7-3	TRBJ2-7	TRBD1	CASSSQGGSYEQYF	TGTGCCAGCAGCTCACAGGGGGGAAGCTACGAGCAGTACTTC
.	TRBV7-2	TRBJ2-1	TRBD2	CASSLERGRAYNEQFF	TGTGCCAGCAGCTTAGAGCGGGGCCGGGCCTACAATGAGCAGTTCTTC
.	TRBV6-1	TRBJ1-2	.	CASSEEGGYGYTF	TGTGCCAGCAGTGAAGAAGGAGGCTATGGCTACACCTTC
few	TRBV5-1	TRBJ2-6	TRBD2	CASSLLPSGGSGANVLTF	TGCGCCAGCAGCTTACTACCTAGCGGGGGCTCTGGGGCCAACGTCCTGACTTTC
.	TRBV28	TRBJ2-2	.	CASSFSGTGELFF	TGTGCCAGCAGTTTTTCGGGGACCGGGGAGCTGTTTTTT
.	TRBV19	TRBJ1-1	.	CASSRPMNTEAFF	TGTGCCAGTAGTAGGCCGATGAACACTGAAGCTTTCTTT
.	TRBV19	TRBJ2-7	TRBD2	CASSTTSGSFDEQYF	TGTGCCAGTAGTACCACTAGCGGGAGCTTCGACGAGCAGTACTTC
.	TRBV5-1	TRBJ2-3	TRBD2	CASSFTSGGTQYF	TGCGCCAGCAGCTTTACTAGCGGGGGAACTCAGTATTTT
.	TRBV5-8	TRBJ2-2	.	CASSLTGTPGELFF	TGTGCCAGCAGCTTGACCGGGACTCCCGGGGAGCTGTTTTTT
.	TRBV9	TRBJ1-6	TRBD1	CASSGAGGQGVSPLHF	TGTGCCAGCAGCGGGGCCGGTGGACAGGGTGTCTCACCCCTCCACTTT
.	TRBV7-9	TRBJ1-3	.	CASSLGRGEPGNTIYF	TGTGCCAGCAGCTTAGGCAGGGGAGAACCTGGAAACACCATATATTTT
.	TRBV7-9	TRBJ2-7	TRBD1	CASSQSGQGAYEQYF	TGTGCCAGCAGCCAATCCGGACAGGGGGCGTACGAGCAGTACTTC
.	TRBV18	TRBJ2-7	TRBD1	CASSPRQGTYEQYF	TGTGCCAGCTCACCACGACAGGGCACCTACGAGCAGTACTTC
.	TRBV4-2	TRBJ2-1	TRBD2	CASSPGGSGSTINEQFF	TGTGCCAGCAGCCCTGGGGGTAGCGGGAGTACTATCAATGAGCAGTTCTTC
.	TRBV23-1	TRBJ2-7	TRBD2	CASSQSPGLVGSRPDYEQYF	TGCGCCAGCAGTCAATCACCGGGACTAGTGGGGTCTAGGCCAGACTACGAGCAGTACTTC
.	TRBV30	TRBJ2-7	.	CAWRLSVTSREQYF	TGTGCCTGGCGCCTTAGCGTGACGTCTCGGGAGCAGTACTTC
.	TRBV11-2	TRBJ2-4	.	CASSLAQGGNIQYF	TGTGCCAGCAGCTTAGCGCAGGGTGGGAACATTCAGTACTTC